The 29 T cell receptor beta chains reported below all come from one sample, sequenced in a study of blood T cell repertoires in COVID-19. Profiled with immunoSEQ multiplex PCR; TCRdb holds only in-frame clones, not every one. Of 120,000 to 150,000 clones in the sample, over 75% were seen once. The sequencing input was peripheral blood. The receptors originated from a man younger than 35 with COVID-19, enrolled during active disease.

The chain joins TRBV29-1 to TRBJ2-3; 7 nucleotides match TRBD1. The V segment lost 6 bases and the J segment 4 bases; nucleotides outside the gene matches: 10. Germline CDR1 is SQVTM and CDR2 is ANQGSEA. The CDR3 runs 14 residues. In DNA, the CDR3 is TGCAGCGTCGCAGGACAGGTTTGGGCAGATACGCAGTATTTT. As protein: CSVAGQVWADTQYF.

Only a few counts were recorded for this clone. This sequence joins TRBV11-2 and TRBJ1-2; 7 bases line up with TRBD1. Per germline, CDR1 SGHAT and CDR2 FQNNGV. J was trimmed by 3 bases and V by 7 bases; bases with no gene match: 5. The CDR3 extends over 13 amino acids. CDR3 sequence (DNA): TGTGCCAGCACCCGACAGGGCGACTATGGCTACACCTTC. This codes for CASTRQGDYGYTF.

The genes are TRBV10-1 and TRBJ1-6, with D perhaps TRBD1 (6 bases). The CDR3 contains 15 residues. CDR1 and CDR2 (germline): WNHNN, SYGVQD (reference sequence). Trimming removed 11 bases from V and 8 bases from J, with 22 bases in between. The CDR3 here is CAPNSGRRGDSPLHF. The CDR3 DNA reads TGCGCCCCCAACTCGGGTCGCAGGGGAGATTCACCCCTCCACTTT.

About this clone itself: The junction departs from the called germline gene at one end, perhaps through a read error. CDR3 loop: CASSTGASNEKLLF. As DNA, the CDR3 is TGTGCCAGCAGTACAGGGGCCAGTAATGAAAAACTGCTTTTT. The chain recombines TRBV28 with TRBJ1-4; 7 nucleotides line up with TRBD1. This CDR3 spans 14 amino acids. Germline CDR1 MDHEN, CDR2 SYDVKM.

The CDR3 region has the DNA TGTGCCAGCAGCCAAGCCGGGGGATTCGCAGATACGCAGTATTTT. Its protein is CASSQAGGFADTQYF. The V gene is TRBV3-1 (or the pseudogene TRBV3-2), the J gene TRBJ2-3; a possible D gene is TRBD2 (6 bases). Germline CDR1 and CDR2: LGHDT and YNNKEL (reference sequence). V lost 1 base, J lost 4 bases, and 12 bases lay in between. This CDR3 is 15 amino acids long.

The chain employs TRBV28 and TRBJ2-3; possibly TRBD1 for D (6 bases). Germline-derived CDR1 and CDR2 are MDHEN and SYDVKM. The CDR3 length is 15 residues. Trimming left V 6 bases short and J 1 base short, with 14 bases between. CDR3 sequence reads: CASRTGLGGTDTQYF. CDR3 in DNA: TGTGCCAGCAGAACAGGGTTGGGGGGCACAGATACGCAGTATTTT. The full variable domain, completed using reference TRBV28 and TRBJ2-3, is DVKVTQSSRYLVKRTGEKVFLECVQDMDHENMFWYRQDPGLGLRLIYFSYDVKMKEKGDIPEGYSVSREKKERFSLILESASTNQTSMYLCASRTGLGGTDTQYFGPGTRLTVL.

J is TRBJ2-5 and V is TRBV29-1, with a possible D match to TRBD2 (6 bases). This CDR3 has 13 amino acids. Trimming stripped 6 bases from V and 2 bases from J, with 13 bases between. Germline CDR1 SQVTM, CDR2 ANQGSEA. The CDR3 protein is CSVPGSGQETQYF. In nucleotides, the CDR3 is TGCAGCGTACCCGGGAGTGGTCAAGAGACCCAGTACTTC.

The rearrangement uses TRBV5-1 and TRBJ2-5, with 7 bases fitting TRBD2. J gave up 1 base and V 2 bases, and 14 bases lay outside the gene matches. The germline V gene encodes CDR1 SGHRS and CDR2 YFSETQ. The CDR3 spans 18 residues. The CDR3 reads CASSFSSRGAGFQETQYF. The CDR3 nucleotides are TGCGCCAGCAGCTTCTCTTCCCGGGGAGCGGGATTCCAAGAGACCCAGTACTTC.

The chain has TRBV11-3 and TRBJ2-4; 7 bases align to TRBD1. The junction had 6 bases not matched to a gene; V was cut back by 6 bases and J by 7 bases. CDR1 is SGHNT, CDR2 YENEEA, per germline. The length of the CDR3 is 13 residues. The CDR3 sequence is CASSSEQGNIQYF. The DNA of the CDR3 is TGTGCCAGCAGTTCCGAACAGGGGAACATTCAGTACTTC.

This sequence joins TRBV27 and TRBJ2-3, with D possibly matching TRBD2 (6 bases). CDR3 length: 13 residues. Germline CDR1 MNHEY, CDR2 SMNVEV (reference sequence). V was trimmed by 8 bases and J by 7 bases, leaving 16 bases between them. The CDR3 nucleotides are TGTGCCAGCGGGGAGACTAGAGGCCATACGCAGTATTTT. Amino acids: CASGETRGHTQYF.

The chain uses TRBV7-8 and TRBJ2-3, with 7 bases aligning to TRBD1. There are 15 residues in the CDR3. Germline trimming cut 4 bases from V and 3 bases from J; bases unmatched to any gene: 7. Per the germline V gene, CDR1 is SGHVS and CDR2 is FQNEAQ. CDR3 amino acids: CASSYSTGMTDTQYF. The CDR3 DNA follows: TGTGCCAGCAGCTATTCGACAGGGATGACAGATACGCAGTATTTT.

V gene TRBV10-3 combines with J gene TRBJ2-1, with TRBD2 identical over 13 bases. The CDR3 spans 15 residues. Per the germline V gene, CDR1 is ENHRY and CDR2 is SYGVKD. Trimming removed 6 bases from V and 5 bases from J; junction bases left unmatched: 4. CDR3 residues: CAIRRTSGRDNEQFF. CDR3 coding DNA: TGTGCCATCAGGAGGACTAGCGGGAGAGACAATGAGCAGTTCTTC.

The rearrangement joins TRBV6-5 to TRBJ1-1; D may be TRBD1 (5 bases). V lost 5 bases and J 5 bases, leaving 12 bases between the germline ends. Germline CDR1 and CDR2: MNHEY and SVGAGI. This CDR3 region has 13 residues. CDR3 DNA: TGTGCCAGCAGTCTAGGGGAGGGAACTGAAGCTTTCTTT. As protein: CASSLGEGTEAFF.

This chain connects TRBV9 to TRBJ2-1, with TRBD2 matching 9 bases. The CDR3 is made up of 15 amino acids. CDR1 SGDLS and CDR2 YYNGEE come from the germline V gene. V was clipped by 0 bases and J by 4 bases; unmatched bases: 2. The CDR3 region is CASSVALAGYNEQFF. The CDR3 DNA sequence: TGTGCCAGCAGCGTAGCGCTAGCGGGGTACAATGAGCAGTTCTTC.

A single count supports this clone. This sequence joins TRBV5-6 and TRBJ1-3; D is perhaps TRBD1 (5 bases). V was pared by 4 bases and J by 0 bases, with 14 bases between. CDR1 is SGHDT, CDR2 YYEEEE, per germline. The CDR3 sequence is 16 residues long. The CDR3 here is CASSPPLTGSGNTIYF. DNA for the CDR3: TGTGCCAGCAGCCCCCCCTTAACAGGCTCTGGAAACACCATATATTTT. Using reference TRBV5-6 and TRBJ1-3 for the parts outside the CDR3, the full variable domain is DAGVTQSPTHLIKTRGQQVTLRCSPKSGHDTVSWYQQALGQGPQFIFQYYEEEERQRGNFPDRFSGHQFPNYSSELNVNALLLGDSALYLCASSPPLTGSGNTIYFGEGSWLTVV.

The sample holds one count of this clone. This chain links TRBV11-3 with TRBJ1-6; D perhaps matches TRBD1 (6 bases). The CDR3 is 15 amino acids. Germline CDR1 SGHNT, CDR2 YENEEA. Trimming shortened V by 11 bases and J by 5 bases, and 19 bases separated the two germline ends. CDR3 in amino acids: CASLLAGADNSPLHF. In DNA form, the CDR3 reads TGTGCCTCCCTCTTAGCAGGGGCGGATAATTCACCCCTCCACTTT.

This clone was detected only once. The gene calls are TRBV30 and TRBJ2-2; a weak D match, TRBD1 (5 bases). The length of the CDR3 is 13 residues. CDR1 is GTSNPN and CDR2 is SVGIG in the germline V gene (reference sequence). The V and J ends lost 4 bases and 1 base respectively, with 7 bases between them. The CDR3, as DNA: TGTGCCTGGAACACAGGGAACACCGGGGAGCTGTTTTTT. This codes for CAWNTGNTGELFF.

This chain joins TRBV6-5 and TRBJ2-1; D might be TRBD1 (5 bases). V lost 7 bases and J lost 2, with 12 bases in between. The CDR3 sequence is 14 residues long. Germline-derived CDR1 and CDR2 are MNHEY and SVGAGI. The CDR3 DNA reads TGTGCCAGCACCCCCCAGGGTGCCTACAATGAGCAGTTCTTC. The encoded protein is CASTPQGAYNEQFF.

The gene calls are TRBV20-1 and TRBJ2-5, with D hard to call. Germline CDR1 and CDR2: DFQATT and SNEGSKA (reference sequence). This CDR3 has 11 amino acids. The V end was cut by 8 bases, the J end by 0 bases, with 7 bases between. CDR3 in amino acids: CSPGYQETQYF. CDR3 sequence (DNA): TGCAGTCCCGGGTACCAAGAGACCCAGTACTTC.

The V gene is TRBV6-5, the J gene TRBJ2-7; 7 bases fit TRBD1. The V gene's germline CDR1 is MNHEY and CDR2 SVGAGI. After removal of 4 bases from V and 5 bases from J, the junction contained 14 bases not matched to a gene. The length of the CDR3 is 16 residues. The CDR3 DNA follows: TGTGCCAGCAGTTTGTACCGGACAGGTCGGTTTCACGAGCAGTACTTC. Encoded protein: CASSLYRTGRFHEQYF.

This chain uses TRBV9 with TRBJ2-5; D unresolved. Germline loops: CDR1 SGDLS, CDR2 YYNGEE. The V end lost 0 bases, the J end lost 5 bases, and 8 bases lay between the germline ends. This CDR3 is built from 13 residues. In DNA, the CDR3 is TGTGCCAGCAGCGTAGACAGCTGGGAGACCCAGTACTTC. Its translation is CASSVDSWETQYF.

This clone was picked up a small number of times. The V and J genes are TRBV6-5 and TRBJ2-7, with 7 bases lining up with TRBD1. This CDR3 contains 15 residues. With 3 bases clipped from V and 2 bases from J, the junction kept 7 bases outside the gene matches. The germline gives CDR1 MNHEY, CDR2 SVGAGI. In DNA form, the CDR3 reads TGTGCCAGCAGTTATGGAGCAACAGGGGCCTACGAGCAGTACTTC. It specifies CASSYGATGAYEQYF.

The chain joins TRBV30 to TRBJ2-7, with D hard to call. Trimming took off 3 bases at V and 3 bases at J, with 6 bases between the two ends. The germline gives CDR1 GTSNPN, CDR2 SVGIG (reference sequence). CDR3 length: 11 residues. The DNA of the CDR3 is TGTGCCTGGAGCCCGGGCTACGAGCAGTACTTC. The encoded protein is CAWSPGYEQYF.

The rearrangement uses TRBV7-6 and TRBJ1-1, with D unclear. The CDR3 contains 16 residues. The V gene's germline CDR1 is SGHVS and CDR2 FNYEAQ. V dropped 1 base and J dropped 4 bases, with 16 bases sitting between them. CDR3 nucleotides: TGTGCCAGCAGCTTAGGTGTGGGGTCGGGAGTCACTGAAGCTTTCTTT. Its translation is CASSLGVGSGVTEAFF.

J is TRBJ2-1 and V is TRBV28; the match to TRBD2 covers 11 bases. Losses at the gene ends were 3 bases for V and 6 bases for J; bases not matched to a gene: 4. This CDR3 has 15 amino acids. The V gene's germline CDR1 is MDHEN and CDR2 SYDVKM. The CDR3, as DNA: TGTGCCAGCAGTTTGGGGCTAGCGGGAGGCAATGAGCAGTTCTTC. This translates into CASSLGLAGGNEQFF.

CDR3 loop: CASSRGHSYEQYF. CDR3 nucleotides: TGTGCCAGTAGTAGGGGCCACTCCTACGAGCAGTACTTC. This chain links TRBV19 with TRBJ2-7; tentatively, D is TRBD1 (5 bases). This CDR3 is built from 13 residues. Trimming shortened V by 4 bases and J by 0 bases, and 7 bases separated the two germline ends. CDR1 and CDR2 from the germline V gene are LNHDA and SQIVND (reference sequence).

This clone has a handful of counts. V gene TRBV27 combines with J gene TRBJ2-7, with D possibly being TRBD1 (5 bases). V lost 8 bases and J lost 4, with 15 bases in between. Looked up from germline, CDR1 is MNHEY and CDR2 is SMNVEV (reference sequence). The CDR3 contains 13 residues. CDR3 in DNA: TGTGCCAGCCGAACCTTAAGGGGTTACGAGCAGTACTTC. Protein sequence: CASRTLRGYEQYF.

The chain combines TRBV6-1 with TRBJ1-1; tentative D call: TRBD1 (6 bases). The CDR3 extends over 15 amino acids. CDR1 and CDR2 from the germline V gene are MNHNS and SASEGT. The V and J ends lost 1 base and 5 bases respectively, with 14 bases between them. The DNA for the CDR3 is TGTGCCAGCAGTGAAGTTCAGGGGCTCGAAACTGAAGCTTTCTTT. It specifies CASSEVQGLETEAFF.

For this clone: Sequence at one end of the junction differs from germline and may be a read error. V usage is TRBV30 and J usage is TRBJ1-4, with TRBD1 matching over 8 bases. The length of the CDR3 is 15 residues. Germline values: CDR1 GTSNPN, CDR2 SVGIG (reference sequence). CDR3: CAWSVPTGAAEKLLF. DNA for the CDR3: TGTGCCTGGAGTGTACCGACAGGGGCGGCGGAAAAACTGCTTTTT.